The clone carrying this T cell receptor (beta chain) was recorded only once. Its antigen is not known. This sample was taken from a study of OX40 agonist ivuxolimab in advanced cancers. Looking at the study overall: It was permissible to have had prior anti-PD-1, anti-PD-L1 or anti-CTLA-4 therapy, and 40% had some.

Trimming took 7 bases from V and 0 from J, leaving 10 bases between them. CDR1 is MNHNS and CDR2 is SASEGT in the germline V gene. This CDR3 contains 13 residues. It was autoimmune disease history or systemic immunosuppression that excluded patients. Points from the study as a whole: More expanded clones were seen, on average, in CD8+ T cells than in CD4+.

Generated by immunoSEQ multiplex PCR, the TCRdb table keeps only in-frame clones and is missing some. Here the sample spans roughly 80,000 clones, 80% to 90% being singletons. The material sequenced was CD4+ or CD8+ T cells sorted from blood, taken in a trial of the OX40 agonist ivuxolimab. The V and J genes are TRBV6-1 and TRBJ2-7, with a tentative D call TRBD1 (5 bases). This TCR derives from an adult with an advanced solid tumor such as melanoma, head and neck, liver or kidney cancer. Written as DNA, the CDR3 is TGTGCCAGCAAACGACAGTACTCCTACGAGCAGTACTTC. Its translation is CASKRQYSYEQYF.